This T cell receptor (beta chain) is from a study of shared clonotypes between healthy human individuals. TCRdb's copy holds only in-frame clones and misses some; the assay was immunoSEQ multiplex PCR. The sample holds 2 million to 2.5 million clones, 95% seen once. This CDR3 is 14 amino acids long. Trimming at V came to 3 bases and at J to 0 bases, leaving 5 bases not matched to a gene. CDR1 and CDR2 from the germline V gene are SQVTM and ANQGSEA. This clonotype was obtained from a man aged 18 to 30 in good health. Material: naive CD4+ T cells sorted from blood. Subset defined: CD45RA+ positively selected. The chain carries TRBV29-1 and TRBJ2-7; 7 bases are shared with TRBD2. In DNA, the CDR3 is TGCAGCGTTGATACACGGGGGGACTCCTACGAGCAGTACTTC. It translates to CSVDTRGDSYEQYF.